These 10 T cell receptor beta chains were all obtained from the same sample, sequenced in a study of blood T cell repertoires in COVID-19. Here immunoSEQ multiplex PCR was the method, and the copy in TCRdb shows in-frame clones only, minus some. In the table there are about 190,000 clones, under 90% of which are singletons. The sequenced sample was peripheral blood. The source is a human donor in a cohort sampled during active COVID-19.

This clone was counted once. The chain joins TRBV29-1 to TRBJ2-2; a weak D match, TRBD1 (6 bases). There are 14 residues in the CDR3. Trimming cost V 7 bases and J 0 bases, with 12 bases left between them. Germline lookup yields CDR1 SQVTM and CDR2 ANQGSEA. CDR3 residues: CSGGTGPNTGELFF. In nucleotides, the CDR3 is TGCAGCGGGGGAACAGGGCCGAACACCGGGGAGCTGTTTTTT.

This clone was recorded once. The chain recombines TRBV15 with TRBJ1-5; D gene unclear. Germline CDR1 is LNHNV and CDR2 is YYDKDF (reference sequence). V was clipped by 8 bases and J by 0 bases, with 8 bases between them. There are 13 residues in the CDR3. This CDR3 reads CATARYSNQPQHF. CDR3 DNA: TGTGCCACCGCCCGCTATAGCAATCAGCCCCAGCATTTT.

V usage is TRBV7-2 and J usage is TRBJ2-1; 11 bases align to TRBD2. V was clipped by 4 bases and J by 4 bases; unmatched bases: 12. CDR1 and CDR2 (germline): SGHTA, FQGNSA. This CDR3 is built from 18 residues. The CDR3 nucleotides are TGTGCCAGCAGCTCACTTCCAGGGGGACTAGCGGAATACAATGAGCAGTTCTTC. This encodes CASSSLPGGLAEYNEQFF.

The V and J genes are TRBV27 and TRBJ1-2, with D possibly being TRBD1 (6 bases). The CDR3 runs 15 residues. CDR1 MNHEY and CDR2 SMNVEV come from the germline V gene (reference sequence). Written as DNA, the CDR3 is TGTCCAAGCAGTGACCTCAGACAGGCCGGTGGGGGCTACACCTTC. It is translated as CPSSDLRQAGGGYTF.

This clone occurred a few times. The V call is TRBV4-2, the J call TRBJ2-1, with D perhaps TRBD2 (5 bases). CDR1 is LGHNA and CDR2 is YNFKEQ in the germline V gene. This CDR3 region has 14 residues. Between the trimmed V and J ends, which lost 4 bases and 6 bases, there was a span of 13 bases. The CDR3 DNA sequence: TGTGCCAGCAGCCCCGTACTGGCGGGCAATGAGCAGTTCTTC. Its translation: CASSPVLAGNEQFF.

This clone occurred once. The chain carries TRBV7-9 and TRBJ1-1; D is perhaps TRBD1 (6 bases). The CDR3 is made up of 16 amino acids. Looked up from germline, CDR1 is SEHNR and CDR2 is FQNEAQ (reference sequence). V lost 11 bases and J lost 0, with 22 bases in between. CDR3 DNA: TGTGCCGCCCAGGGGAACGCCATGACTTTGAACACTGAAGCTTTCTTT. Its protein is CAAQGNAMTLNTEAFF.

The gene calls are TRBV28 and TRBJ1-1; D is perhaps TRBD1 (6 bases). CDR3 length: 14 amino acids. Per the germline V gene, CDR1 is MDHEN and CDR2 is SYDVKM. The V end was cut by 5 bases, the J end by 6 bases, with 16 bases between. The CDR3 is CASSPPGGPSEAFF. The CDR3 bases are TGTGCCAGCAGTCCCCCCGGGGGGCCCTCTGAAGCTTTCTTT.

This chain connects TRBV11-2 to TRBJ1-3; weak D call: TRBD1 (5 bases). Per the germline V gene, CDR1 is SGHAT and CDR2 is FQNNGV. V shed 2 bases and J shed 2 bases, with 13 bases lying between them. The CDR3 sequence is 16 residues long. CDR3 region: CASSLITAGPGNTIYF. CDR3 DNA sequence: TGTGCCAGCAGCTTAATAACAGCAGGGCCTGGAAACACCATATATTTT.

This chain links TRBV30 with TRBJ1-1, with a possible D match to TRBD1 (5 bases). Germline loops: CDR1 GTSNPN, CDR2 SVGIG (reference sequence). The V end was cut by 4 bases, the J end by 5 bases, with 11 bases between. The CDR3 extends over 12 amino acids. The CDR3 spells CAWKQADTEAFF. CDR3 DNA: TGTGCCTGGAAACAGGCGGATACTGAAGCTTTCTTT.

The V gene is TRBV15, the J gene TRBJ2-5; 7 nucleotides match TRBD1. The ends lost 7 bases at V and 7 bases at J; junction bases unmatched: 6. The germline V gene encodes CDR1 LNHNV and CDR2 YYDKDF (reference sequence). This CDR3 region has 12 residues. CDR3 loop: CATNTGETTQYF. CDR3 DNA: TGTGCCACCAACACAGGGGAGACGACCCAGTACTTC.